A single sample is the source of the 7 T cell receptor beta chains below, sequenced in a study of identical twins. TCRdb reanalysed the 5' RACE reads using MiXCR and keeps one entry per CDR3 protein. This table has 500,000 to 550,000 distinct CDR3 sequences, around 20% appearing once. Separately, the same data were catalogued under a study of yellow fever vaccine responses in identical twins.

The sample consisted of CD4+ T cells sorted from blood. Receptors originate from a woman in her late teens or twenties in good health.

This clonotype was counted a few times. This sequence joins TRBV5-1 and TRBJ1-2, with D possibly matching TRBD1 (5 bases). The germline gives CDR1 SGHRS, CDR2 YFSETQ. Trimming shortened V by 0 bases and J by 1 base, and 10 bases separated the two germline ends. The CDR3 has 15 residues. The CDR3 region is CASSLGQGVNYGYTF. Here the CDR3 DNA reads TGCGCCAGCAGCTTGGGGCAGGGCGTTAACTATGGCTACACCTTC.

This clonotype was picked up a small number of times. The V and J genes are TRBV2 and TRBJ2-1; D tentatively fits TRBD1 or TRBD2 (5 bases each). The V end was cut by 7 bases, the J end by 7 bases, with 20 bases between. This CDR3 has 15 residues. CDR1 SNHLY and CDR2 FYNNEI come from the germline V gene. The CDR3 DNA reads as TGTGCCAGCACCAGGGACCGCACGGGTGGGAATGAGCAGTTCTTC. This translates into CASTRDRTGGNEQFF.

Only a few counts were recorded for this clonotype. The rearrangement joins TRBV5-8 to TRBJ2-3; D gene unclear. The V end lost 0 bases, the J end lost 1 base, and 6 bases lay between the germline ends. CDR1 is SGHTS, CDR2 YDEGEE, per germline. The CDR3 is made up of 14 amino acids. The CDR3 DNA is TGTGCCAGCAGCTTGGAGCTGGGCACAGATACGCAGTATTTT. It codes for CASSLELGTDTQYF.

In this sample, this clonotype turned up a few times. The gene calls are TRBV20-1 and TRBJ2-3; perhaps TRBD1 as D (5 bases). The ends were cut back, 1 base at V and 4 bases at J, with 15 bases in the middle. The V gene's germline CDR1 is DFQATT and CDR2 SNEGSKA (reference sequence). The CDR3 totals 15 residues. CDR3 sequence (DNA): TGCAGTGCTAGAGGGCAGGGCTCAGGGCCAGATACGCAGTATTTT. Amino acid sequence: CSARGQGSGPDTQYF.

This clonotype was counted only a few times. The chain carries TRBV2 and TRBJ2-1, with D unclear. Deletions cut 5 bases from V and 6 bases from J, with 2 bases between. The CDR3 loop spans 10 amino acids. In germline, CDR1 is SNHLY, CDR2 FYNNEI. The CDR3 DNA is TGTGCCAGCAGTATCAATGAGCAGTTCTTC. Translating it yields CASSINEQFF.

There are a few counts of this clonotype. V and J are TRBV2 and TRBJ1-3, with D possibly matching TRBD1 (5 bases). Between the trimmed V and J ends, which lost 2 bases and 4 bases, there was a span of 9 bases. The CDR3 length is 14 residues. Germline V gene sequence: CDR1 SNHLY, CDR2 FYNNEI. The CDR3, as DNA: TGTGCCAGCAGTGAACAGGGCGGCGGAAACACCATATATTTT. This encodes CASSEQGGGNTIYF.

CDR3 region: CASSQGGRLSDEQFF. The DNA for the CDR3 is TGTGCCAGCAGCCAAGGCGGGAGGTTGTCCGATGAGCAGTTCTTC. This sequence joins TRBV3-1 and TRBJ2-1; TRBD2 matches 8 bases. Germline V CDR1 and CDR2: LGHDT, YNNKEL (reference sequence). The junction had 7 bases not matched to a gene; V was cut back by 1 base and J by 8 bases. The CDR3 extends over 15 amino acids.